This paragraph covers one T cell receptor beta chain sequence. This clonotype has ten or more counts. Its antigen remains unidentified. Base-call qualities are not available, and no considerably larger clone is one nucleotide away. The data belong to a study of early T cells in non-severe SARS-CoV-2 infection (dated by TCRdb to 2020 to 2022). Regarding the complete study: Because TCR sequencing relied on bulk RNA taken from unsorted whole blood, pairing of alpha and beta chains was not possible.

Set within a cohort of healthcare workers in London, UK, this nested case-control study involved weekly PCR testing of nasopharyngeal swabs along with blood sampling. Healthcare workers were recruited during the week of the UK lockdown, between 23 and 31 March 2020, and followed weekly for up to about 15 weeks. Library prep was done by 5' RACE. Instrument on record: NextSeq 500. Unique molecular identifiers were attached to individual cDNA molecules in the TCR library protocol so that sequencing error and PCR bias could be corrected. TCR alpha and beta chains were both sequenced, and the abundances of alpha and beta sequences in each sample were closely correlated with each other. The study's processing was this. Decombinator V4 was used to annotate TCR sequences for V gene, J gene and CDR3. TCRs were defined as expanded if a significant change between any two time points was detected under a Poisson model with p below 0.0001. TCR abundances were normalised to the total number of TCRs sequenced per sample and were expressed as counts per million. MAIT TCRs were defined by TRAV1-2 paired with TRAJ12, TRAJ20 or TRAJ33, and iNKT TCRs by TRAV10 paired with TRAJ18. A search of VDJdb, accessed on 1 November 2021, was run for TCRs annotated to CMV, EBV and SARS-CoV-2, with TCRs annotated for multiple antigens excluded. TCRdb itself trimmed the public reads at Q25 with fastp, ran MiXCR and retained productive beta chains. CDR3 protein sequences are deduplicated, and each keeps its most common genes and DNA. Here the V and J calls rest on TCRdb's processing, not on the authors' analysis. The sample includes tens of thousands of distinct CDR3 sequences, with less than 11% observed a single time. The ten largest make up 7% to 9% of the sample.

The research as a whole found: VDJdb matching was skewed toward anti-spike CD8 responses and likely underestimated virus-specific expansions, missing private and CD4 specificities.

CDR1 GTSNPN and CDR2 SVGIG were looked up in the germline V gene (reference sequence). The V end loses 0 bases and the J end loses 1 base, and a stretch of 5 bases separates them. The CDR3 numbers 13 residues from cysteine through phenylalanine. Only CDR3 DNA is held: 39 bases, read in frame from base 1. This material consisted of whole blood, taken at baseline. In this chain, TRBV30 is recombined with TRBJ2-3, with no D gene named confidently. The TCR originated in an adult who was a healthcare worker with PCR-confirmed SARS-CoV-2 infection or an uninfected control (not recorded which). CDR3 protein: CAWSVVRTDTQYF. The sequenced DNA is TGTGCCTGGAGTGTAGTCCGCACAGATACGCAGTATTTT.